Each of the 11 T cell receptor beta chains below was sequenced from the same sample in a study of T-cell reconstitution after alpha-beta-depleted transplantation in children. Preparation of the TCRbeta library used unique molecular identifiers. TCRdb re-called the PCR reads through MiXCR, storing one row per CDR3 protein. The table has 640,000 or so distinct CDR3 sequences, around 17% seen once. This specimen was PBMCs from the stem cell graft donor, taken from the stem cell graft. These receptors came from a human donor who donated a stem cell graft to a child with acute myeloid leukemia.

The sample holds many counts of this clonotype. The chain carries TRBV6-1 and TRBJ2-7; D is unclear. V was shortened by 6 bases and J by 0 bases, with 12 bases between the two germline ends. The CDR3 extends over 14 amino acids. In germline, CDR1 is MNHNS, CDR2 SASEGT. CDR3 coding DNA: TGTGCCAGCAGCGAACGGTCAAGCTCCTACGAGCAGTACGTC. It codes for CASSERSSSYEQYV.

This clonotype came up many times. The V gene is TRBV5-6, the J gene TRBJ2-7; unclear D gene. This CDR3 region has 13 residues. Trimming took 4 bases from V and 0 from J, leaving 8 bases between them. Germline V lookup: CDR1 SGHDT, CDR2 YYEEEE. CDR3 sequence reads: CASSTDNSYEQYF. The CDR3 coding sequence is TGTGCCAGCAGCACTGACAACTCCTACGAGCAGTACTTC. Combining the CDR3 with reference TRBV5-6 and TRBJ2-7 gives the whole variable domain DAGVTQSPTHLIKTRGQQVTLRCSPKSGHDTVSWYQQALGQGPQFIFQYYEEEERQRGNFPDRFSGHQFPNYSSELNVNALLLGDSALYLCASSTDNSYEQYFGPGTRLTVT.

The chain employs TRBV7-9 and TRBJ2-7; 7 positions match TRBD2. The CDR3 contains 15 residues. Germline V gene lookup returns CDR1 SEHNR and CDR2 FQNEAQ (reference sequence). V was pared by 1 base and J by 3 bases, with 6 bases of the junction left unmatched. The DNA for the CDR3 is TGTGCCAGCAGCTTAGAGGCTAGCGGTAACTACGAGCAGTACTTC. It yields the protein CASSLEASGNYEQYF.

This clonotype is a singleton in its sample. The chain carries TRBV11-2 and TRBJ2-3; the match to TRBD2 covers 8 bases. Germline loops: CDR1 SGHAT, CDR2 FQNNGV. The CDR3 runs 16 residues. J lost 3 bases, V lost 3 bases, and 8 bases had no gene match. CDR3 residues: CASSFKGGGPTDTQYF. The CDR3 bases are TGTGCCAGCAGCTTTAAGGGCGGGGGGCCGACAGATACGCAGTATTTT.

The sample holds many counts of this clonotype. The CDR3 protein is CATATGPIFSYNSPLHF. In DNA form, the CDR3 reads TGCGCCACCGCTACGGGGCCAATTTTCTCCTATAATTCACCCCTCCACTTT. The V gene is TRBV10-2, the J gene TRBJ1-6; possibly TRBD1 for D (5 bases). V lost 10 bases to trimming and J lost 0 bases, with 19 bases between them. Germline assignment: CDR1 WSHSY and CDR2 SAAADI. This CDR3 comprises 17 residues.

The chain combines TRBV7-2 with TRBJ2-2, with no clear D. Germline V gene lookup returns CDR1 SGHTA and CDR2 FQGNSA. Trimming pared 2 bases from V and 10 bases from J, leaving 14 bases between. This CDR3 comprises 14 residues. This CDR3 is CASSLSYRAEELFF. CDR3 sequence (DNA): TGTGCCAGCAGCTTAAGCTATCGGGCAGAGGAGCTGTTTTTT. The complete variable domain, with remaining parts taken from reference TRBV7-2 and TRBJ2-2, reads GAGVSQSPSNKVTEKGKDVELRCDPISGHTALYWYRQSLGQGLEFLIYFQGNSAPDKSGLPSDRFSAERTGGSVSTLTIQRTQQEDSAVYLCASSLSYRAEELFFGEGSRLTVL.

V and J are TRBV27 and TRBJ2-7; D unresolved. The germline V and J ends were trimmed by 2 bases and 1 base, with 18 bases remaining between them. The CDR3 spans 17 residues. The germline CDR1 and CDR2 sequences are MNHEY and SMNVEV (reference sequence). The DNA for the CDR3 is TGTGCCAGCAGTTTAAAACAAGGTGCCTTAGCATCCTACGAGCAGTACTTC. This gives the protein CASSLKQGALASYEQYF.

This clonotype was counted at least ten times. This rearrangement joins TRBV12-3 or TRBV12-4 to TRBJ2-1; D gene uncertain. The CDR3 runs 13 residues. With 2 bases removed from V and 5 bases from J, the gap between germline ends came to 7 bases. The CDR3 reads CASSLSQDNEQFF. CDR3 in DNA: TGTGCCAGCAGTTTAAGTCAGGACAATGAGCAGTTCTTC.

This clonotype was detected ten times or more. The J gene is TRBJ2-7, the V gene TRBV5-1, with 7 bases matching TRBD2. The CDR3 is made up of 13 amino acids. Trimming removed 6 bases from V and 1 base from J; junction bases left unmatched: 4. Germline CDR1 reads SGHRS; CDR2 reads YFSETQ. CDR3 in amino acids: CASIREGSYEQYV. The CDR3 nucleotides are TGCGCCAGCATTAGGGAGGGTTCCTACGAGCAGTACGTC.

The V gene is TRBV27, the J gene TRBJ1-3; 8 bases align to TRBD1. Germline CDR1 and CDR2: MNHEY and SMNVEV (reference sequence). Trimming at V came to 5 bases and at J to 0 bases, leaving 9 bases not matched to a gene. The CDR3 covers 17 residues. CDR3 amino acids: CASSASGGFYSGNTIYF. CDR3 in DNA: TGTGCCAGCAGTGCATCAGGGGGCTTCTACTCTGGAAACACCATATATTTT.

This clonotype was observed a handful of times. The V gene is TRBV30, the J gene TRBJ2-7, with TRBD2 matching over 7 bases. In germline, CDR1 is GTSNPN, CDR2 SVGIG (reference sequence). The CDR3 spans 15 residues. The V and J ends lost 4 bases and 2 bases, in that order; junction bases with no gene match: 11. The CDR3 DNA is TGTGCCTGGACAGCCGGGCTAGCGGCAACCTACGAGCAGTACTTC. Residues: CAWTAGLAATYEQYF.